The 4 T cell receptor beta chains in this list originate from one sample, sequenced in a study of molecular identifiers for immune sequencing clone quantification. From the PCR reads, TCRdb called clonotypes with MiXCR, one entry per CDR3 protein. The repertoire holds approximately 550,000 distinct CDR3 sequences, roughly 24% seen once, with roughly 0.77% in the top ten. Sequenced: naive CD8+ T cells from blood, with Jurkat cell RNA spiked in. Subset given: FACS-sorted CD8+CD4-CCR7+CD45RA+ naive T cells. These receptors all stem from a human donor in good health. Some libraries in this study had Jurkat cell RNA spiked in.

This clonotype was counted between two and nine times. Here the CDR3 reads CASSQDAVGGESTDTQYF. The CDR3 DNA follows: TGTGCCAGCAGCCAAGATGCCGTTGGGGGAGAAAGCACAGATACGCAGTATTTT. The chain uses TRBV14 and TRBJ2-3; either TRBD1 or TRBD2 may fit D (5 bases each). The CDR3 sequence is 18 residues long. The germline V gene has CDR1 SGHDN and CDR2 FVKESK. Trimming shortened V by 0 bases and J by 0 bases, and 16 bases separated the two germline ends.

At least ten counts were recorded for this clonotype. V usage is TRBV28 and J usage is TRBJ2-7; TRBD1 matches 7 bases. Trimming cost V 1 base and J 12 bases; bases outside gene matches: 6. CDR3 size: 12 residues. The germline V gene has CDR1 MDHEN and CDR2 SYDVKM. The CDR3 DNA sequence: TGTGCCAGCAGTTTATCCCCGACAGGGATGTACTTC. Residues: CASSLSPTGMYF.

About this clonotype: This may be a read error: a much more frequent sequence differs by one nucleotide. Since the CDR3 does not end with the conserved phenylalanine or tryptophan, this likely comes from a read error. J is TRBJ1-2 and V is TRBV7-9, with 7 bases matching TRBD1. This CDR3 contains 15 residues. CDR1 and CDR2 (germline): SEHNR, FQNEAQ (reference sequence). V gave up 1 base and J gave up 8 bases; unmatched junction bases: 10. The CDR3 loop is CASSLEDRPYFGYTL. CDR3 coding DNA: TGTGCCAGCAGCTTAGAGGACAGGCCTTATTTCGGCTACACCCTC.

The V call is TRBV7-6, the J call TRBJ1-5; tentatively, D is TRBD1 (6 bases). CDR1 is SGHVS and CDR2 is FNYEAQ in the germline V gene. The V gene lost 7 bases and the J gene lost 7 bases, with 14 bases spanning the gap. This CDR3 contains 13 residues. CDR3 loop: CASNQKGEQPQHF. The CDR3 DNA is TGTGCCAGCAACCAAAAGGGGGAGCAGCCCCAGCATTTT.